This T cell receptor (beta chain) was retrieved from a study of T cell therapy after organ transplantation. Time point described: 20-29 weeks after completion of therapy. The CDR3 spans 13 residues. V lost 5 bases to trimming and J lost 4 bases, with 11 bases between them. The germline V gene encodes CDR1 WSHSY and CDR2 SAAADI. Clones were sequenced by immunoSEQ multiplex PCR, and TCRdb holds only the in-frame ones, with some missing. The sample contains more than 15,000 clones, less than 90% of which appear only once. A remark on this clone: Antigen specificity is unknown.

Source: CD8+ T cells from blood, taken after autologous CMV-specific T cell therapy. This chain uses TRBV10-2 with TRBJ1-2; D remains unclear. The sequence derives from a human patient who had received a solid organ transplant and had CMV disease. T cells may partly derive from the graft donor. The CDR3 here is CASSSQTSYGYTF. In DNA, the CDR3 is TGCGCCAGCAGTTCCCAGACAAGCTATGGCTACACCTTC.